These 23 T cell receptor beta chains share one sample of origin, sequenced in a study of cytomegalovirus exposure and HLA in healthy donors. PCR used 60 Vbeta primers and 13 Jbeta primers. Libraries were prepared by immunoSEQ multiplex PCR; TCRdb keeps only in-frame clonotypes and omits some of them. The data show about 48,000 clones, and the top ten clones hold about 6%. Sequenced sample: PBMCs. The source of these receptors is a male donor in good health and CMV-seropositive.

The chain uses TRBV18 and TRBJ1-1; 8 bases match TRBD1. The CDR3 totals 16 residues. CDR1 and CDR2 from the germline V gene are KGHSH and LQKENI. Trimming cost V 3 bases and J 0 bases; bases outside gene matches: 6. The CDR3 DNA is TGTGCCAGCTCACCGGCAGGGGGCGGAATGAACACTGAAGCTTTCTTT. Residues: CASSPAGGGMNTEAFF.

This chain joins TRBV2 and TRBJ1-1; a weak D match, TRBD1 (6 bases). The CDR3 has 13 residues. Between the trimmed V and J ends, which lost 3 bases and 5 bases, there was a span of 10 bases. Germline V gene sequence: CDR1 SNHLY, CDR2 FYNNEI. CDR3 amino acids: CASSDEGGTEAFF. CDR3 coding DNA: TGTGCCAGCAGTGATGAGGGGGGGACTGAAGCTTTCTTT.

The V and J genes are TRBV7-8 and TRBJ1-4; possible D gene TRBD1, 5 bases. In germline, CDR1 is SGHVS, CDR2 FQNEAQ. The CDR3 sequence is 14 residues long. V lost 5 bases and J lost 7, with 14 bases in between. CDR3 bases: TGTGCCAGCAGCCACTACGGGGGGTTTGAAAAACTGTTTTTT. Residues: CASSHYGGFEKLFF.

CDR3: CASSPLTSQETQYF. CDR3 DNA sequence: TGTGCCAGCAGTCCACTGACTAGCCAAGAGACCCAGTACTTC. The rearrangement joins TRBV6-5 to TRBJ2-5; possibly TRBD2 for D (6 bases). Per germline, CDR1 MNHEY and CDR2 SVGAGI. Trimming took 5 bases from V and 1 from J, leaving 11 bases between them. The CDR3 is 14 amino acids.

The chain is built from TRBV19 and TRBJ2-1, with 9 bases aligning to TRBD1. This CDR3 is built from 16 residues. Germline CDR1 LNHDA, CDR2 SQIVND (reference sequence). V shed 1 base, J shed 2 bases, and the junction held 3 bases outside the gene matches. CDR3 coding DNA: TGTGCCAGTAGTATAGGAGGGACAGGGCCCTACAATGAGCAGTTCTTC. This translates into CASSIGGTGPYNEQFF.

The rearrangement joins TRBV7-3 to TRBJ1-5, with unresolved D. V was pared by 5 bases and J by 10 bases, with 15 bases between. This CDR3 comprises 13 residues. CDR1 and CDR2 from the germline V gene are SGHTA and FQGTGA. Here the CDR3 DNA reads TGTGCCAGCAGCCTTGAGCCGGGGAGTCCCCAGCATTTT. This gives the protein CASSLEPGSPQHF.

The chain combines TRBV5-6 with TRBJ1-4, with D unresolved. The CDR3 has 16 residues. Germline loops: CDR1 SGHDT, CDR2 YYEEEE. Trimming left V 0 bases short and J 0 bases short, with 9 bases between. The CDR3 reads CASSLVLAATNEKLFF. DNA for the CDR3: TGTGCCAGCAGCTTGGTCCTGGCAGCAACTAATGAAAAACTGTTTTTT. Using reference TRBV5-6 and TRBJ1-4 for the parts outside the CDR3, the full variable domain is DAGVTQSPTHLIKTRGQQVTLRCSPKSGHDTVSWYQQALGQGPQFIFQYYEEEERQRGNFPDRFSGHQFPNYSSELNVNALLLGDSALYLCASSLVLAATNEKLFFGSGTQLSVL.

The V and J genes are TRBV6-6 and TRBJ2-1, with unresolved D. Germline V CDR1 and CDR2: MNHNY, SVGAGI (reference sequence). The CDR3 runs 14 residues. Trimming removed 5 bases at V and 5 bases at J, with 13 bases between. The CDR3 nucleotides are TGTGCCAGCAGTCCCCCGGGTAGACACAATGAGCAGTTCTTC. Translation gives CASSPPGRHNEQFF.

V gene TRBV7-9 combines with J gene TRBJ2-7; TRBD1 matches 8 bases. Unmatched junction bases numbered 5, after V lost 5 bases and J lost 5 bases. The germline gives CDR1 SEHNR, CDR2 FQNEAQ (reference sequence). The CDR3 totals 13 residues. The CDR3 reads CASSPDRDHEQYF. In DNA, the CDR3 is TGTGCCAGCAGCCCGGACAGGGACCACGAGCAGTACTTC.

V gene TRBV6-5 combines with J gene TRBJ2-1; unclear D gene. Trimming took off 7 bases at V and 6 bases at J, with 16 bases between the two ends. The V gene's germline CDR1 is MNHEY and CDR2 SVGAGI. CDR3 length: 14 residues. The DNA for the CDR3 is TGTGCCAGCACCCCCCCGGGTTTCGGCAATGAGCAGTTCTTC. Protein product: CASTPPGFGNEQFF.

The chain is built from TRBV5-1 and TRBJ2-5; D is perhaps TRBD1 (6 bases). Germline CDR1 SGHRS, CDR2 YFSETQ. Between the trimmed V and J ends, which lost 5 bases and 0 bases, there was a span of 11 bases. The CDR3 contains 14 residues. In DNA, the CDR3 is TGCGCCAGCAGTTCACAGGGCTACCAAGAGACCCAGTACTTC. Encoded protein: CASSSQGYQETQYF. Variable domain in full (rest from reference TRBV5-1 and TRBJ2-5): KAGVTQTPRYLIKTRGQQVTLSCSPISGHRSVSWYQQTPGQGLQFLFEYFSETQRNKGNFPGRFSGRQFSNSRSEMNVSTLELGDSALYLCASSSQGYQETQYFGPGTRLLVL.

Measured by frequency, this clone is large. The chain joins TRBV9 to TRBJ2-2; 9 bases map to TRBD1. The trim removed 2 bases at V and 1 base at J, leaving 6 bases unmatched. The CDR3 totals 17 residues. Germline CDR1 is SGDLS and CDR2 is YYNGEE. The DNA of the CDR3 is TGTGCCAGCAGCGTTAGAAGGGACAGGGAGAACACCGGGGAGCTGTTTTTT. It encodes CASSVRRDRENTGELFF. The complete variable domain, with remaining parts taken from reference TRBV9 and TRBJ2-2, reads DSGVTQTPKHLITATGQRVTLRCSPRSGDLSVYWYQQSLDQGLQFLIQYYNGEERAKGNILERFSAQQFPDLHSELNLSSLELGDSALYFCASSVRRDRENTGELFFGEGSRLTVL.

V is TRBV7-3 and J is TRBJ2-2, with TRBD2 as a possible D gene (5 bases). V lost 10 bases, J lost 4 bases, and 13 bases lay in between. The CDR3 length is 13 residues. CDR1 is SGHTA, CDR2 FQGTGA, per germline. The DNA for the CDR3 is TGTGCCACCGGGGAAGGGAGCACCGGGGAGCTGTTTTTT. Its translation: CATGEGSTGELFF.

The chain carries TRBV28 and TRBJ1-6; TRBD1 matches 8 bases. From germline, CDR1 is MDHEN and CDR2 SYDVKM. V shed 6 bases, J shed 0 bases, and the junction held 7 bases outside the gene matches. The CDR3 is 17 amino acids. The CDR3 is CASRTGEGSSYNSPLHF. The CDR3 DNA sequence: TGTGCCAGCAGGACAGGGGAGGGTAGCTCCTATAATTCACCCCTCCACTTT. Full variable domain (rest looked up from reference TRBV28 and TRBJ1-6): DVKVTQSSRYLVKRTGEKVFLECVQDMDHENMFWYRQDPGLGLRLIYFSYDVKMKEKGDIPEGYSVSREKKERFSLILESASTNQTSMYLCASRTGEGSSYNSPLHFGNGTRLTVT.

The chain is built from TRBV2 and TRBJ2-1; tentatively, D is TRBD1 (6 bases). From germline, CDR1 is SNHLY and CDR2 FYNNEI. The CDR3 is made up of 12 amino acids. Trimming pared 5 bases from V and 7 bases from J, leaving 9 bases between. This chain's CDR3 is CASSPGVNEQFF. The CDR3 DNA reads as TGTGCCAGCAGTCCAGGGGTTAATGAGCAGTTCTTC.

The chain's CDR3 is CASSPTGGETQYF. The CDR3 bases are TGTGCCAGCAGCCCGACAGGGGGAGAGACCCAGTACTTC. V and J are TRBV5-8 and TRBJ2-5; 9 bases match TRBD1. Trimming took 4 bases from V and 4 from J; bases not matched to a gene: 2. The CDR3 covers 13 residues. The germline V gene has CDR1 SGHTS and CDR2 YDEGEE. Using reference TRBV5-8 and TRBJ2-5 for the parts outside the CDR3, the full variable domain is EAGVTQSPTHLIKTRGQQATLRCSPISGHTSVYWYQQALGLGLQFLLWYDEGEERNRGNFPPRFSGRQFPNYSSELNVNALELEDSALYLCASSPTGGETQYFGPGTRLLVL.

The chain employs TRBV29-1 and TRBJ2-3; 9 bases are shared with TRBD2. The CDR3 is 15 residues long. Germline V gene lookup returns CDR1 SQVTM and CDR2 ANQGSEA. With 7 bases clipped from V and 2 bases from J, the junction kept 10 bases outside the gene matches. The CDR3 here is CSGQSGGRVTDTQYF. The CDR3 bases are TGCAGCGGTCAGAGCGGGGGGCGGGTCACAGATACGCAGTATTTT.

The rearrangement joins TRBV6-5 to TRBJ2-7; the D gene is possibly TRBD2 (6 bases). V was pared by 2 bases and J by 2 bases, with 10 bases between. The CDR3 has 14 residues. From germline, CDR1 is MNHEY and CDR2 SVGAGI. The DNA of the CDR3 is TGTGCCAGCAGTTACGTAGCGGAGGCCTACGAGCAGTACTTC. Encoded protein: CASSYVAEAYEQYF.

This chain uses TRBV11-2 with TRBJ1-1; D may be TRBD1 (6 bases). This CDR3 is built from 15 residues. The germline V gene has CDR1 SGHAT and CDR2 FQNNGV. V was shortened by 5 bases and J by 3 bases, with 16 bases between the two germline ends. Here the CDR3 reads CASSLSWTVHTEAFF. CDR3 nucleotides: TGTGCCAGCAGCCTTTCCTGGACAGTTCACACTGAAGCTTTCTTT.

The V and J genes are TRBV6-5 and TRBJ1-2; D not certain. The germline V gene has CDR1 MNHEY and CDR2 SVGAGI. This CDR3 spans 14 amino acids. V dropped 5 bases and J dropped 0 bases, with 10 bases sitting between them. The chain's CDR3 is CASSPGGTNYGYTF. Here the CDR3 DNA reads TGTGCCAGCAGTCCGGGAGGGACTAACTATGGCTACACCTTC.

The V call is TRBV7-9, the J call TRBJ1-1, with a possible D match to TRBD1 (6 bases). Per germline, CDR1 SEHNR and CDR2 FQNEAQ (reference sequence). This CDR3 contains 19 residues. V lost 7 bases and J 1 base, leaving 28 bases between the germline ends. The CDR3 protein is CASIGLGPGDALKNTEAFF. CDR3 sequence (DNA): TGTGCCAGCATCGGATTGGGCCCAGGGGACGCCCTGAAGAACACTGAAGCTTTCTTT. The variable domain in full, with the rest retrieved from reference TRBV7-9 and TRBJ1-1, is DTGVSQNPRHKITKRGQNVTFRCDPISEHNRLYWYRQTLGQGPEFLTYFQNEAQLEKSRLLSDRFSAERPKGSFSTLEIQRTEQGDSAMYLCASIGLGPGDALKNTEAFFGQGTRLTVV.

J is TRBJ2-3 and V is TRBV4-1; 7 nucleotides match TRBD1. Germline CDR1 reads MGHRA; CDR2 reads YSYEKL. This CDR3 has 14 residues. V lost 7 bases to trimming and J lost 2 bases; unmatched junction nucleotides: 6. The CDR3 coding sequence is TGCGCCAGCACCCCGGGACAGTACACAGATACGCAGTATTTT. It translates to CASTPGQYTDTQYF.

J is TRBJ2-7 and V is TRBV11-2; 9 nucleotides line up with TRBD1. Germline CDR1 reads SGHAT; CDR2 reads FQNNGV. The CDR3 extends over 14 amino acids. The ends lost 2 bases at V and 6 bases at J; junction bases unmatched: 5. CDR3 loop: CASSLPRDRVEQYF. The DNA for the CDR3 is TGTGCCAGCAGCTTACCTCGGGACAGGGTCGAGCAGTACTTC.